This T cell receptor beta chain was obtained from a study of T cell responses to AZD1222 COVID-19 vaccine. This CDR3 is 19 amino acids long. Germline V gene sequence: CDR1 SGHNT, CDR2 YYREEE (reference sequence). Losses at the gene ends were 3 bases for V and 0 bases for J; bases not matched to a gene: 11. This clone came up once. The repertoire was sequenced with immunoSEQ multiplex PCR; TCRdb's copy has only in-frame clones and lacks some. The sample lists some 50,000 clones; 70% to 90% were seen once. The chain links TRBV5-4 to TRBJ2-1, with 11 bases matching TRBD2. The clonotype originates from an adult who received the AZD1222 COVID-19 vaccine. The specimen was peripheral blood, collected 28 days after the second AZD1222 dose. The CDR3 spells CASSSGSGTSGLSYNEQFF. The CDR3 DNA reads as TGTGCCAGCAGCTCTGGATCCGGGACTAGCGGCCTCTCCTACAATGAGCAGTTCTTC. The entire variable domain, with the rest obtained from reference TRBV5-4 and TRBJ2-1, is as follows: ETGVTQSPTHLIKTRGQQVTLRCSSQSGHNTVSWYQQALGQGPQFIFQYYREEENGRGNFPPRFSGLQFPNYSSELNVNALELDDSALYLCASSSGSGTSGLSYNEQFFGPGTRLTVL.